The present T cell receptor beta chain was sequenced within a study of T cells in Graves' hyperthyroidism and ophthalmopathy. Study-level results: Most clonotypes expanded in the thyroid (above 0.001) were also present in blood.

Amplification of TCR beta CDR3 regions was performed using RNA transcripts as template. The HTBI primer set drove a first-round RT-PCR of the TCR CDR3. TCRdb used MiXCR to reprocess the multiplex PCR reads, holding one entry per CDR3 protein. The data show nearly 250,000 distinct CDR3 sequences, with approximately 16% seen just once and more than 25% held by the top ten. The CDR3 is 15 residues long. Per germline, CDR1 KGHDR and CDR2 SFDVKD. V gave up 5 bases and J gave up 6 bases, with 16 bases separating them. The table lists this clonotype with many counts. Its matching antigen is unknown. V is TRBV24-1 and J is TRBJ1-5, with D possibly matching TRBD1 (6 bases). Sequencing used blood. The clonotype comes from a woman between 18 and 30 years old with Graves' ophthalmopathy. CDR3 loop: CATSASGHQGQPQHF. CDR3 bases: TGTGCCACCAGTGCTTCGGGACACCAGGGTCAGCCCCAGCATTTT.